What follows describes a single T cell receptor beta chain. The antigen is not known. This CDR3 region has 15 residues. The germline CDR1 and CDR2 sequences are KGHSH and LQKENI. V lost 4 bases to trimming and J lost 5 bases; unmatched junction nucleotides: 7. Via MiXCR, TCRdb re-called the 5' RACE reads, giving one row per CDR3 protein. This sample has about 890,000 distinct CDR3 sequences; about 12% occur once, and the top ten carry roughly 1.5%. This entry comes from a study of identical twins. Study findings and constraints: Beta out-of-frame sequences showed weaker excess twin sharing.

These data also formed part of another study, on yellow fever vaccine responses in identical twins.

Sequencing input: PBMCs. The chain has TRBV18 and TRBJ2-1, with 8 bases identical to TRBD1. This clonotype originated in a young woman in good health. In DNA, the CDR3 is TGTGCCAGCTCACACAGGGACAGGAACGACAATGAGCAGTTCTTC. Translated: CASSHRDRNDNEQFF.